Following are 8 T cell receptor beta chains from one sample sequenced in a study of T cell repertoires in cytomegalovirus infection. TCRdb analysed the reads with MiXCR anew, one entry per CDR3 protein. Among about 740,000 distinct CDR3 sequences listed, approximately 33% were seen once. Their cognate antigens are unknown. The material sequenced was cultured PBMCs, taken from culture after CMV antigen stimulation. The receptors were gathered from a human donor in good health (CMV status not recorded). Some clones in this sample may be carry-over from other donors' samples.

A note on this clonotype: Its ends do not fully match the called genes, so a read error is possible. The rearrangement uses TRBV7-2 and TRBJ2-4; perhaps D is TRBD1 or TRBD2 (6 bases each). In germline, CDR1 is SGHTA, CDR2 FQGNSA. The CDR3 has 15 residues. The DNA of the CDR3 is TGTGCCAGCACCCCCGAGGGGGGAGCCGAAAACATTCAGTACTTC. It specifies CASTPEGGAENIQYF.

In this sample, this clonotype turned up a few times. The V call is TRBV6-1, the J call TRBJ1-3; D not resolved. Germline loops: CDR1 MNHNS, CDR2 SASEGT. The CDR3 totals 13 residues. V was shortened by 8 bases and J by 4 bases, with 12 bases between the two germline ends. CDR3 coding DNA: TGTGCCAGCGTGACTTCTTGGGGAAACACCATATATTTT. Its protein product is CASVTSWGNTIYF.

This clonotype was counted between two and nine times. The CDR3 reads CASISSGTGRAFF. CDR3 bases: TGTGCCAGCATTTCCTCCGGGACAGGGCGTGCTTTCTTT. The V and J genes are TRBV6-5 and TRBJ1-1; 9 nucleotides align to TRBD1. The germline V gene has CDR1 MNHEY and CDR2 SVGAGI. The CDR3 has 13 amino acids. V dropped 7 bases and J dropped 11; count of bases not matched to a gene: 11.

This clonotype was seen repeatedly, ten times or more. The chain links TRBV7-2 to TRBJ2-3; D is unclear. V was shortened by 3 bases and J by 7 bases, with 17 bases between the two germline ends. The germline CDR1 and CDR2 sequences are SGHTA and FQGNSA. The length of the CDR3 is 15 residues. CDR3 sequence (DNA): TGTGCCAGCAGCTTGAAAACGGGTCTTGACTATACGCAGTATTTT. Its protein is CASSLKTGLDYTQYF.

In regard to this clonotype: Its ends do not fully match the called genes, so a read error is possible. The CDR3 protein is CASSLAESPLHF. CDR3 in DNA: TGTGCCAGCAGCCTAGCGGAGTCACCCCTCCACTTT. The rearrangement links TRBV7-2 to TRBJ1-6; no clear D gene. CDR3 length equals 12 residues. Per the germline V gene, CDR1 is SGHTA and CDR2 is FQGNSA.

This clonotype was observed a handful of times. The CDR3 region is CASSPRTGGLGQPQHF. CDR3 bases: TGTGCCAGCAGTCCCCGGACAGGGGGCTTGGGTCAGCCCCAGCATTTT. V gene TRBV28 combines with J gene TRBJ1-5; TRBD1 matches 11 bases. The CDR3 consists of 16 residues. Germline loops: CDR1 MDHEN, CDR2 SYDVKM. The V segment lost 5 bases and the J segment 6 bases; nucleotides outside the gene matches: 9.

The table lists this clonotype with many counts. The chain is built from TRBV4-2 and TRBJ1-1; D call uncertain. V lost 5 bases and J lost 5, with 15 bases in between. The V gene's germline CDR1 is LGHNA and CDR2 YNFKEQ. CDR3 length: 14 amino acids. CDR3 nucleotides: TGTGCCAGCAGCTCCGGCGGGGAGTCGACTGAAGCTTTCTTT. Translated, it gives CASSSGGESTEAFF.

The CDR3 DNA reads TGTGCCAGTATAGCGGGGGCCCACACCGGGGAGCTGTTTTTT. Encoded protein: CASIAGAHTGELFF. The chain couples TRBV12-3 or TRBV12-4 to TRBJ2-2; 9 bases agree with TRBD2. Germline trimming cut 9 bases from V and 3 bases from J; bases unmatched to any gene: 5. The CDR3 runs 14 residues.